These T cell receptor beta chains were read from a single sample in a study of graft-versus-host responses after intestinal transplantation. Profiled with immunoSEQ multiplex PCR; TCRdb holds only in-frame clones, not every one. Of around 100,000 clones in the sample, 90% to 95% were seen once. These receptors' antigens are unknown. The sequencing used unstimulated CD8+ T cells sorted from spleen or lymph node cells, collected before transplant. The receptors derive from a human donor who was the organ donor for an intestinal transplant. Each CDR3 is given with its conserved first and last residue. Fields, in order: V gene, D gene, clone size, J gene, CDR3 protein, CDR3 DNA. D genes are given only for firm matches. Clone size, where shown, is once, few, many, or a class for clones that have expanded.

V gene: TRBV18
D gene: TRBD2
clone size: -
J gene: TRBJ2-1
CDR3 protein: CASSPPRLAGAPNEQFF
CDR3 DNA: TGTGCCAGCTCACCCCCGCGGTTAGCGGGAGCTCCCAATGAGCAGTTCTTC

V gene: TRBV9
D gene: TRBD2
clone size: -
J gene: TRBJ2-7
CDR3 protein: CASSVGVGGPYEQYF
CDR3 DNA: TGTGCCAGCAGCGTAGGCGTGGGAGGGCCCTACGAGCAGTACTTC

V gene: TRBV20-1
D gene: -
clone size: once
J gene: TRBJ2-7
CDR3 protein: CSAIPYEQYF
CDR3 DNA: TGCAGTGCGATCCCCTACGAGCAGTACTTC

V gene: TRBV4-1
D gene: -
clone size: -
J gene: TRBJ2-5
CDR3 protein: CASSQEGLMGGREGETQYF
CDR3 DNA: TGCGCCAGCAGCCAAGAGGGGCTTATGGGGGGTCGAGAAGGAGAGACCCAGTACTTC

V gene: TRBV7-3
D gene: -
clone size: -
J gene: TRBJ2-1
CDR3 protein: CASSPIGGFNNEQFF
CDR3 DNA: TGTGCCAGCAGCCCGATAGGGGGGTTTAACAATGAGCAGTTCTTC

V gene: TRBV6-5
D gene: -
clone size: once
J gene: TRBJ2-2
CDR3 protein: CASSYRGSGELFF
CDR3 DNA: TGTGCCAGCAGTTATAGGGGATCCGGGGAGCTGTTTTTT

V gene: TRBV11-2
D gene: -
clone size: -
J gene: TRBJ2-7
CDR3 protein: CASSIPDYEQYF
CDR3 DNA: TGTGCCAGCAGTATCCCGGACTACGAGCAGTACTTC

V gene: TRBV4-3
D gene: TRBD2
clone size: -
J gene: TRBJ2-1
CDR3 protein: CASSQGVGTSGVMEQFF
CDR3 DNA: TGCGCCAGCAGCCAAGGAGTCGGGACTAGCGGGGTCATGGAGCAGTTCTTC

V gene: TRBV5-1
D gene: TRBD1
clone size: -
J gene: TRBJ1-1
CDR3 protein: CASSSRQGLRDTEAFF
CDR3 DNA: TGCGCCAGCAGCTCAAGACAGGGATTGAGGGACACTGAAGCTTTCTTT

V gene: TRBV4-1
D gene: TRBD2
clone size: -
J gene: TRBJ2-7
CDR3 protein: CASSQIAGAYEQYF
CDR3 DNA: TGCGCCAGCAGCCAAATAGCGGGGGCCTACGAGCAGTACTTC

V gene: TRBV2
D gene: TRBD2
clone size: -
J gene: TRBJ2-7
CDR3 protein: CASSPLAGSTYEQYF
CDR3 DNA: TGTGCCAGCAGTCCGCTAGCGGGTAGTACCTACGAGCAGTACTTC

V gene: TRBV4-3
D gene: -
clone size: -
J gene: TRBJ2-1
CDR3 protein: CASSQDSQGSYNEQFF
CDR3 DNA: TGCGCCAGCAGCCAAGATTCCCAGGGTTCCTACAATGAGCAGTTCTTC

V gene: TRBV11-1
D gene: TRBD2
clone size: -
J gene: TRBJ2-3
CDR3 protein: CASSLYVREGETDTQYF
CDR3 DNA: TGTGCCAGCAGCTTATATGTTCGGGAGGGGGAAACAGATACGCAGTATTTT

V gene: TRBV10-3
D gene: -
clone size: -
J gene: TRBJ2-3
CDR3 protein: CATQTTLQGTDTQYF
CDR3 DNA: TGTGCCACCCAGACGACCCTCCAGGGCACAGATACGCAGTATTTT

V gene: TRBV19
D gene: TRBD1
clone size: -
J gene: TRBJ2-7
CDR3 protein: CASSNTWGQGFYEQYF
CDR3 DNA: TGTGCCAGTAGTAATACTTGGGGACAGGGATTCTACGAGCAGTACTTC

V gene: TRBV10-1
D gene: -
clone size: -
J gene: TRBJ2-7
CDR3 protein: CASIPEDWYEQYF
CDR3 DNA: TGCGCCAGCATTCCCGAGGACTGGTACGAGCAGTACTTC

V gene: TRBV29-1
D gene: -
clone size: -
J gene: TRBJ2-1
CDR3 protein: CSGAMIDEQFF
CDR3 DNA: TGCAGCGGGGCTATGATCGATGAGCAGTTCTTC

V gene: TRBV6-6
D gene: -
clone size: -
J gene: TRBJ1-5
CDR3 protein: CASSYRGDNQPQHF
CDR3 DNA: TGTGCCAGCAGTTATAGGGGGGACAATCAGCCCCAGCATTTT

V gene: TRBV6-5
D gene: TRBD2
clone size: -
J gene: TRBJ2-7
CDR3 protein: CASSPGLGPYEQYF
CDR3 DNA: TGTGCCAGCAGTCCCGGACTAGGACCCTACGAGCAGTACTTC

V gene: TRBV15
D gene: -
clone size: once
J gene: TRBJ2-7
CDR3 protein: CATSRGAGVDEQYF
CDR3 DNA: TGTGCCACCAGTCGCGGGGCAGGGGTGGACGAGCAGTACTTC

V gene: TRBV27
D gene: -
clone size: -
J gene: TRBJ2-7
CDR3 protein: CASSFGTSYEQYF
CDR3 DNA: TGTGCCAGCAGTTTCGGGACAAGCTACGAGCAGTACTTC

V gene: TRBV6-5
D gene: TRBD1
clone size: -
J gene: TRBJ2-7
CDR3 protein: CASSWTDRDEQYF
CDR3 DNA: TGTGCCAGCAGTTGGACAGACAGGGACGAGCAGTACTTC